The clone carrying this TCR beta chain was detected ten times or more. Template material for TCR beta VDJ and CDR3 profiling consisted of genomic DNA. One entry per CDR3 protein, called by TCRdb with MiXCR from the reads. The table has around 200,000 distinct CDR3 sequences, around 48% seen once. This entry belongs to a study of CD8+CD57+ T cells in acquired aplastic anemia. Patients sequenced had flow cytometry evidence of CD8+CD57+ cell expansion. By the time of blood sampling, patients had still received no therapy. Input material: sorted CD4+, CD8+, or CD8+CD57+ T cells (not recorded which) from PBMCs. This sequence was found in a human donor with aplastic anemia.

CDR3 protein: CASSVASDSEQYF. CDR3 DNA sequence: TGTGCCAGCAGCGTAGCCAGTGACAGCGAGCAGTACTTC. This sequence joins TRBV9 and TRBJ2-7; D possibly corresponds to TRBD1 (5 bases). Germline assignment: CDR1 SGDLS and CDR2 YYNGEE. The ends were cut back, 0 bases at V and 6 bases at J, with 10 bases in the middle. The CDR3 has 13 residues. Full variable domain (missing parts from reference TRBV9 and TRBJ2-7): DSGVTQTPKHLITATGQRVTLRCSPRSGDLSVYWYQQSLDQGLQFLIQYYNGEERAKGNILERFSAQQFPDLHSELNLSSLELGDSALYFCASSVASDSEQYFGPGTRLTVT.